Below, one TCR beta chain is given with its context. Its antigen is not identified. With the read ending 3 residues before the CDR3 end, the germline J gene is used to fill in that end. This record belongs to a study of Tregs in tolerant kidney transplant recipients. Regarding the study as a whole: Expanding Tregs on activated donor B cells appeared to best identify donor-specific TCRbeta clones. Biological reproducibility was not directly addressed, but technical replication error appeared minimal.

Germline V gives CDR1 SGHRS, CDR2 YFSETQ. CDR3 length equals 16 residues. The V end lost 3 bases, the J end lost 2 bases, and 15 bases lay between the germline ends. Libraries were prepared by immunoSEQ multiplex PCR; TCRdb keeps only in-frame clonotypes and omits some of them. Its table records tens of thousands of clones. The nonmyeloablative bone marrow transplants came from related graft donors, with transient mixed chimerism. The genes are TRBV5-1 and TRBJ1-3, with a tentative D call TRBD1 (5 bases). The TCR comes from a human patient who received a combined kidney and bone marrow transplant. Some T cells may have originated in the graft donor. Source: CD4+ T cells from blood (PBMCs), taken 24 months after the transplant. The sequenced part of the CDR3 DNA is TGCGCCAGCAGCTCGGGGACTCCGGGCACTGGAAACACC. Translating it yields CASSSGTPGTGNT. The entire CDR3 protein is CASSSGTPGTGNTIYF.